The 20 T cell receptor beta chains below all came from one sample that was sequenced in a study of blood T cell repertoires in COVID-19. Assay: immunoSEQ multiplex PCR; the TCRdb copy retains only in-frame clones and omits some. Altogether around 53,000 clones are present, roughly 90% being singletons, with the ten largest covering around 3.1%. Sequenced material: peripheral blood. The receptors shown here come from a human donor in a cohort sampled during active COVID-19.

CDR3 sequence: CASSPKQGWLQTNEKLFF. The CDR3 nucleotides read TGCGCCAGCAGCCCCAAACAGGGGTGGTTGCAGACTAATGAAAAACTGTTTTTT. The V call is TRBV4-3, the J call TRBJ1-4; 7 positions agree with TRBD1. V lost 4 bases, J lost 2 bases, and 13 bases stayed unmatched. The germline V gene has CDR1 LGHNA and CDR2 YSLEER. The CDR3 sequence is 18 residues long.

The DNA for the CDR3 is TGTGCCAGTAGTCTTGCGGCAGGGACAGGGAAGAGTCAGCCCCAGCATTTT. Translation: CASSLAAGTGKSQPQHF. This chain links TRBV19 with TRBJ1-5, with TRBD1 identical over 9 bases. This CDR3 contains 17 residues. Per the germline V gene, CDR1 is LNHDA and CDR2 is SQIVND (reference sequence). After removal of 5 bases from V and 6 bases from J, the junction contained 14 bases not matched to a gene.

This clone was recorded once. The chain joins TRBV9 to TRBJ2-5; D not certain. The germline V gene encodes CDR1 SGDLS and CDR2 YYNGEE. V was cut by 0 bases and J by 5 bases, with 8 bases left in between. The CDR3 runs to 13 residues. CDR3 amino acids: CASSVAQAETQYF. The CDR3 DNA sequence: TGTGCCAGCAGCGTAGCCCAGGCGGAGACCCAGTACTTC.

The CDR3 reads CSVKITGYGNQPQHF. DNA of the CDR3: TGCAGCGTCAAAATTACGGGTTACGGCAATCAGCCCCAGCATTTT. The genes are TRBV29-1 and TRBJ1-5; D is unresolved. CDR3 length equals 15 residues. Trimming took 6 bases from V and 2 from J, leaving 17 bases between them. Germline values: CDR1 SQVTM, CDR2 ANQGSEA.

The rearrangement links TRBV3-1 (or the pseudogene TRBV3-2) to TRBJ2-7; no firm D call. Germline CDR1 reads LGHDT; CDR2 reads YNNKEL (reference sequence). The V end lost 4 bases, the J end lost 1 base, and 8 bases lay between the germline ends. This CDR3 comprises 13 residues. The CDR3 spells CASSRAGSYEQYF. For the CDR3, the DNA is TGTGCCAGCAGCCGAGCCGGTTCCTACGAGCAGTACTTC.

The chain employs TRBV3-1 (or the pseudogene TRBV3-2) and TRBJ1-2, with 8 bases fitting TRBD1. This CDR3 has 14 amino acids. Germline V CDR1 and CDR2: LGHDT, YNNKEL (reference sequence). Unmatched junction bases numbered 10, after V lost 5 bases and J lost 8 bases. The CDR3 bases are TGTGCCAGCAGCTCCCAGGACAGGGCGGGCGGCTACACCTTC. Its protein product is CASSSQDRAGGYTF.

This chain connects TRBV2 to TRBJ1-2, with 9 nucleotides matching TRBD1. The trim removed 5 bases at V and 2 bases at J, leaving 3 bases unmatched. The CDR3 runs 14 residues. Per germline, CDR1 SNHLY and CDR2 FYNNEI. The CDR3: CASSYRGLNYGYTF. The CDR3 DNA sequence: TGTGCCAGCAGTTACAGGGGGCTGAACTATGGCTACACCTTC.

The sample holds one count of this clone. The chain recombines TRBV30 with TRBJ2-7; TRBD2 aligns across 7 bases. V was pared by 1 base and J by 2 bases, with 5 bases of the junction left unmatched. This CDR3 has 14 amino acids. CDR1 and CDR2 (germline): GTSNPN, SVGIG (reference sequence). DNA of the CDR3: TGTGCCTGGAGTGACGGGAGGTATACCTACGAGCAGTACTTC. Translated, it gives CAWSDGRYTYEQYF.

This clone was picked up a small number of times. The chain links TRBV3-1 (or the pseudogene TRBV3-2) to TRBJ1-1; D might be TRBD1 (5 bases). The CDR3 contains 14 residues. Trimming shortened V by 4 bases and J by 2 bases, and 11 bases separated the two germline ends. Germline V gives CDR1 LGHDT, CDR2 YNNKEL (reference sequence). This CDR3 reads CASSRSDSNTEAFF. CDR3 sequence (DNA): TGTGCCAGCAGCCGATCAGACAGCAACACTGAAGCTTTCTTT.

The V and J genes are TRBV20-1 and TRBJ1-1; tentatively, D is TRBD1 (5 bases). CDR3 length: 11 amino acids. Trimming stripped 5 bases from V and 8 bases from J, with 12 bases between. Germline V gene lookup returns CDR1 DFQATT and CDR2 SNEGSKA (reference sequence). Here the CDR3 DNA reads TGCAGTGCTTACAGACAGAAGGAAGCTTTCTTT. Encoded protein: CSAYRQKEAFF.

V usage is TRBV5-6 and J usage is TRBJ2-3; D possibly corresponds to TRBD1 (6 bases). CDR3 length equals 19 residues. V was clipped by 2 bases and J by 0 bases, with 22 bases between them. Germline CDR1 SGHDT, CDR2 YYEEEE. As DNA, the CDR3 is TGTGCCAGCAGCTTTGTTCTGGGATACAGGGAAGGGAGCACAGATACGCAGTATTTT. This codes for CASSFVLGYREGSTDTQYF.

The chain joins TRBV19 to TRBJ2-2; maybe TRBD1 (5 bases). Germline-derived CDR1 and CDR2 are LNHDA and SQIVND (reference sequence). The CDR3 totals 14 residues. With 7 bases removed from V and 3 bases from J, the gap between germline ends came to 12 bases. In DNA form, the CDR3 reads TGTGCCAGTACCGGGCTAGGGGACACCGGGGAGCTGTTTTTT. Translating gives CASTGLGDTGELFF.

The rearrangement links TRBV7-2 to TRBJ2-1, with 8 bases that match TRBD2. The CDR3 spans 14 residues. V shed 2 bases, J shed 7 bases, and the junction held 4 bases outside the gene matches. In germline, CDR1 is SGHTA, CDR2 FQGNSA. The CDR3 is CASSLLASGNEQFF. The CDR3 coding sequence is TGTGCCAGCAGCTTACTGGCTAGCGGGAATGAGCAGTTCTTC.

V usage is TRBV28 and J usage is TRBJ1-2; TRBD1 might be the D (5 bases). The CDR3 has 14 amino acids. Germline V gene lookup returns CDR1 MDHEN and CDR2 SYDVKM. With 5 bases removed from V and 4 bases from J, the gap between germline ends came to 14 bases. CDR3 sequence reads: CASSPPGTPYGYTF. As DNA, the CDR3 is TGTGCCAGCAGTCCGCCCGGGACTCCCTATGGCTACACCTTC.

This chain connects TRBV27 to TRBJ2-5; 10 bases map to TRBD2. V dropped 6 bases and J dropped 5; count of bases not matched to a gene: 15. Germline V CDR1 and CDR2: MNHEY, SMNVEV (reference sequence). The CDR3 contains 17 residues. For the CDR3, the DNA is TGTGCCAGCAGATCTAGCGGGGGTTGGGTCAGTTATGAGACCCAGTACTTC. It codes for CASRSSGGWVSYETQYF.

The V call is TRBV7-9, the J call TRBJ1-3, with a tentative D call TRBD1 (5 bases). This CDR3 spans 16 amino acids. The V gene lost 8 bases and the J gene lost 0 bases, with 17 bases spanning the gap. Germline V gene data show CDR1 as SEHNR and CDR2 as FQNEAQ (reference sequence). The CDR3 region has the DNA TGTGCCAGCCCAGCCGGGGGGTCGAGCTCTGGAAACACCATATATTTT. Translation gives CASPAGGSSSGNTIYF.

This clone was detected only once. The chain joins TRBV19 to TRBJ2-3, with 8 bases matching TRBD1. The CDR3 length is 14 residues. J lost 4 bases, V lost 6 bases, and 6 bases had no gene match. Germline V gene lookup returns CDR1 LNHDA and CDR2 SQIVND (reference sequence). The CDR3 loop is CASSRQGSSDTQYF. The CDR3 nucleotides are TGTGCCAGTAGCCGACAGGGGAGTTCAGATACGCAGTATTTT.

This sequence joins TRBV24-1 and TRBJ2-2, with D perhaps matching TRBD2 (7 bases). Trimming pared 5 bases from V and 6 bases from J, leaving 21 bases between. CDR3 size: 17 residues. Per germline, CDR1 KGHDR and CDR2 SFDVKD. The CDR3 is CATSAYPGRGYAGELFF. The CDR3 DNA reads as TGTGCCACCAGTGCTTACCCAGGGAGGGGGTATGCCGGGGAGCTGTTTTTT.

The chain couples TRBV30 to TRBJ2-7, with 7 positions matching TRBD1. Germline V gene lookup returns CDR1 GTSNPN and CDR2 SVGIG (reference sequence). V lost 0 bases and J lost 5; bases outside the gene matches: 1. The CDR3 loop spans 12 amino acids. CDR3 DNA sequence: TGTGCCTGGAGTGTCAGGGGGAACGAGCAGTACTTC. Residues: CAWSVRGNEQYF.

V gene TRBV11-2 combines with J gene TRBJ1-4; D not resolved. Per the germline V gene, CDR1 is SGHAT and CDR2 is FQNNGV. V was pared by 5 bases and J by 15 bases, with 19 bases between. The CDR3 sequence is 13 residues long. The CDR3 sequence is CASSTNRGAGVFF. CDR3 bases: TGTGCCAGCAGCACTAACCGCGGAGCCGGGGTGTTTTTT.